This T cell receptor (beta chain) derives from a study of regulatory T cells in long-lasting Graves disease. The time point was: newly diagnosed GD, antithyroid drugs for less than 3 months. From PBMCs, RNA was extracted and then used to make the TCR library. The CDR3 is 14 residues long. From germline, CDR1 is ENHRY and CDR2 SYGVKD. Trimming removed 4 bases from V and 5 bases from J, with 15 bases in between. HTBI primers from iRepertoire and Arm-PCR of CDR3 regions yielded the TCR beta libraries. TCRdb reprocessed the multiplex PCR reads via MiXCR and lists one record per CDR3 protein. The profile covers around 500,000 distinct CDR3 sequences, with about 16% appearing a single time and about 25% taken by the ten largest. A note on this clonotype: Its antigen is as yet unknown.

Points from the study as a whole: Graves' patients with persistent disease showed TCR diversity lower than patients newly diagnosed.

The data also belong to a second study, concerning T cells in Graves' hyperthyroidism and ophthalmopathy. That report notes: A model using 13 V-J features told ophthalmopathy apart from stable hyperthyroidism.

V usage is TRBV10-3 and J usage is TRBJ2-7, with D possibly being TRBD1 (7 bases). The sequence was obtained from a woman aged 35-65 years with Graves disease. Specimen: peripheral blood mononuclear cells (PBMCs), collected at new diagnosis, from a patient treated with antithyroid drugs. CDR3 amino acids: CAISGRGRGDEQYF. The CDR3 nucleotides read TGTGCCATCAGTGGCCGGGGCAGGGGGGACGAGCAGTACTTC.